The subject of this entry is one TCR beta chain. The authors' processing: Amplification with reference gene primers provided the estimates of nucleated cell counts. Profiled with immunoSEQ multiplex PCR; TCRdb holds only in-frame clones, not every one. The DNA was the basis for D and trimming; V, J and clone size are from that table. The sample holds 290,000 or so clones, 65% to 90% seen once. These data are taken from a study of blood T cell repertoires in COVID-19. Study as a whole: The samples span acute and convalescent COVID-19 from the United States, Italy and Spain. T cells, B-cell-depleted T cells, or PBMCs supplied cDNA or gDNA.

This CDR3 region has 13 residues. V gave up 6 bases and J gave up 0 bases, with 6 bases separating them. Germline V CDR1 and CDR2: SNHLY, FYNNEI. The chain links TRBV2 to TRBJ1-5; D is unclear. This receptor was obtained from a man between 45 and 60 years old with active or convalescent COVID-19. What was sequenced was peripheral blood. The chain's CDR3 is CASREYSNQPQHF. The CDR3 nucleotides read TGTGCCAGCAGGGAATATAGCAATCAGCCCCAGCATTTT.